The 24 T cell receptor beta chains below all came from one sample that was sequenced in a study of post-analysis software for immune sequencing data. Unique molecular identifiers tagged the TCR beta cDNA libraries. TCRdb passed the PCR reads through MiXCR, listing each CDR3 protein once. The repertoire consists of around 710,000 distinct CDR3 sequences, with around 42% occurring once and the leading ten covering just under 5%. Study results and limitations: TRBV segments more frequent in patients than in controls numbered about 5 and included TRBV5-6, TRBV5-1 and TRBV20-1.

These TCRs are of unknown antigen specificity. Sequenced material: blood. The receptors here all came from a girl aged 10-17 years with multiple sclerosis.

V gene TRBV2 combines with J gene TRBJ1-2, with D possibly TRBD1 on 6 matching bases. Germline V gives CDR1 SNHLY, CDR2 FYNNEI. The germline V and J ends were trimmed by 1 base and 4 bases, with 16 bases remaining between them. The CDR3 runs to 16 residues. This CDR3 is CASSEGGTGTIYGYTF. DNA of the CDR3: TGTGCCAGCAGTGAAGGGGGAACCGGGACAATCTATGGCTACACCTTC. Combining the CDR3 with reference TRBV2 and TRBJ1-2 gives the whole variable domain EPEVTQTPSHQVTQMGQEVILRCVPISNHLYFYWYRQILGQKVEFLVSFYNNEISEKSEIFDDQFSVERPDGSNFTLKIRSTKLEDSAMYFCASSEGGTGTIYGYTFGSGTRLTVV.

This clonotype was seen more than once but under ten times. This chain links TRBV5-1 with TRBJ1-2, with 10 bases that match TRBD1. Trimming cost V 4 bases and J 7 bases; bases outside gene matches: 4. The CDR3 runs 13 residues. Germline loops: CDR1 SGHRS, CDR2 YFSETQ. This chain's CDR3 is CASSQGQGFGYTF. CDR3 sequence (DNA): TGCGCCAGCAGCCAGGGACAGGGGTTTGGCTACACCTTC.

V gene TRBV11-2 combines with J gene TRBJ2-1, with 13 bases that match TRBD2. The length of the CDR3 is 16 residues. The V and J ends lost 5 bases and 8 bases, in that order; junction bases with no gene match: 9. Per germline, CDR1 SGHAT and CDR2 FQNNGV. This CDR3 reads CASSPRTSGRGHEQFF. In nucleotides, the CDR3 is TGTGCCAGCAGCCCCCGGACTAGCGGGAGAGGGCATGAGCAGTTCTTC.

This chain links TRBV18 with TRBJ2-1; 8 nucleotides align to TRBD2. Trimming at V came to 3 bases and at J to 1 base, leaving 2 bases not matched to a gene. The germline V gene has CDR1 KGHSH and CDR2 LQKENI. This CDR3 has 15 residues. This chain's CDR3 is CASSPIAGSYNEQFF. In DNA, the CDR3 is TGTGCCAGCTCACCCATAGCGGGGTCCTACAATGAGCAGTTCTTC.

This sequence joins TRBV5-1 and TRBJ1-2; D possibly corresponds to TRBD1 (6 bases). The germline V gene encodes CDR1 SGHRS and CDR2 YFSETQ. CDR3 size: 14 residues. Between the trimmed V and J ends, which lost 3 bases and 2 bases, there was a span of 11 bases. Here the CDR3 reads CASSWGRQNYGYTF. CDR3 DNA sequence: TGCGCCAGCAGCTGGGGGCGACAGAACTATGGCTACACCTTC.

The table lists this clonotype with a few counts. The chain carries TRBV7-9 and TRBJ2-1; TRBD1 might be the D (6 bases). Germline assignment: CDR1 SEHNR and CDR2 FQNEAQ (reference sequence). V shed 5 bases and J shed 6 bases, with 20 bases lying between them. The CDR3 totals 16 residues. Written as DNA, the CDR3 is TGTGCCAGCAGCCCAGAACAGGGATATGTTTTCAATGAGCAGTTCTTC. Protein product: CASSPEQGYVFNEQFF.

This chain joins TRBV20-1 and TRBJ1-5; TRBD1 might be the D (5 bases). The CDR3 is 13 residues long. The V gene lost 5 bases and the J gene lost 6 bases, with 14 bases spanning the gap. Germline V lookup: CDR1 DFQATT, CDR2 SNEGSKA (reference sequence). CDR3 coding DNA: TGCAGTGCTGGGGGGGACGGCGGTCAGCCCCAGCATTTT. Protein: CSAGGDGGQPQHF.

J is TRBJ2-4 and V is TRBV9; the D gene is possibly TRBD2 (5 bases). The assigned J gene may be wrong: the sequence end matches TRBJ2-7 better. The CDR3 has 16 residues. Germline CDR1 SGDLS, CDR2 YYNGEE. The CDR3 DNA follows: TGTGCCAGCAGCCCCTGGTCGGAGGTTTTGGATGACGAGCAGTACTTC. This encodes CASSPWSEVLDDEQYF.

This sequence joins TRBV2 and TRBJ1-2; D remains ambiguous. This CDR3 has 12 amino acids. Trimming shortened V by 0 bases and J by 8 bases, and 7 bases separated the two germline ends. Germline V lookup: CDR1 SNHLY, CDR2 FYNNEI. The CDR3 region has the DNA TGTGCCAGCAGTGAAGCGGCCAGAGGCTACACCTTC. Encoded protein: CASSEAARGYTF. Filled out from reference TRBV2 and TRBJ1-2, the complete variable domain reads EPEVTQTPSHQVTQMGQEVILRCVPISNHLYFYWYRQILGQKVEFLVSFYNNEISEKSEIFDDQFSVERPDGSNFTLKIRSTKLEDSAMYFCASSEAARGYTFGSGTRLTVV.

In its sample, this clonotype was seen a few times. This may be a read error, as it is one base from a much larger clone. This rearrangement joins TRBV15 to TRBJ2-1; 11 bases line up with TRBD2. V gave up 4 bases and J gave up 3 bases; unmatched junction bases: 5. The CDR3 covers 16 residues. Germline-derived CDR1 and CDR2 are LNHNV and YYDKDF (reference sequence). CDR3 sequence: CATSIGTSGHYNEQFF. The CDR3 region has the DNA TGTGCCACCAGCATTGGGACTAGCGGCCACTACAATGAGCAGTTCTTC.

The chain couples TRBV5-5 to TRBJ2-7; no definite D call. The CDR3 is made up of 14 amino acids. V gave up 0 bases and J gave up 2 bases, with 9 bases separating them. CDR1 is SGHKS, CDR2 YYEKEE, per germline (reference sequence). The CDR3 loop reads CASSLERHPYEQYF. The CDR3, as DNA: TGTGCCAGCAGCTTGGAGCGTCACCCCTACGAGCAGTACTTC. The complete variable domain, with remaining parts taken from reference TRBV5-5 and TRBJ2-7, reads DAGVTQSPTHLIKTRGQQVTLRCSPISGHKSVSWYQQVLGQGPQFIFQYYEKEERGRGNFPDRFSARQFPNYSSELNVNALLLGDSALYLCASSLERHPYEQYFGPGTRLTVT.

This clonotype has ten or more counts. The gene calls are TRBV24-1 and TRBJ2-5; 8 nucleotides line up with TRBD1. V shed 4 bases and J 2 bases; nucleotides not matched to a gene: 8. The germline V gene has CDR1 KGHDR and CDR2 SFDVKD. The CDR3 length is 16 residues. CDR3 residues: CATSDPLQGVQETQYF. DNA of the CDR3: TGTGCCACCAGTGACCCTTTACAGGGGGTGCAAGAGACCCAGTACTTC.

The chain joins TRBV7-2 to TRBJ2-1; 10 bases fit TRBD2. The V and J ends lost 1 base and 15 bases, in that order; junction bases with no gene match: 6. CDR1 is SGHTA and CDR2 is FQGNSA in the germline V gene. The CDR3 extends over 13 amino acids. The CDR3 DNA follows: TGTGCCAGCAGCTTAGGGCTAGCGGGAGTGCGGTTCTTC. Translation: CASSLGLAGVRFF. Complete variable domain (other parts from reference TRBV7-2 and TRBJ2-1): GAGVSQSPSNKVTEKGKDVELRCDPISGHTALYWYRQSLGQGLEFLIYFQGNSAPDKSGLPSDRFSAERTGGSVSTLTIQRTQQEDSAVYLCASSLGLAGVRFFGPGTRLTVL.

CDR3 bases: TGTGCCAGCAGAACACTAGCGGCGTTGGTTAACAATGAGCAGTTCTTC. Translated, it gives CASRTLAALVNNEQFF. V and J are TRBV6-2 or TRBV6-3 and TRBJ2-1; 8 bases align to TRBD2. Germline V CDR1 and CDR2: MNHEY, SVGEGT. With 6 bases clipped from V and 5 bases from J, the junction kept 12 bases outside the gene matches. The CDR3 contains 16 residues.

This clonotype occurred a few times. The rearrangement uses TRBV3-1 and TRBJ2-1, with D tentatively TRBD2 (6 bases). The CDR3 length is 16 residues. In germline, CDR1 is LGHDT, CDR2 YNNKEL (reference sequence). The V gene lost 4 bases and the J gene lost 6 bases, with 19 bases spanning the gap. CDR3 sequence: CASSPIRDLGSNEQFF. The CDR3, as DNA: TGTGCCAGCAGCCCGATTCGGGACTTGGGTAGCAATGAGCAGTTCTTC.

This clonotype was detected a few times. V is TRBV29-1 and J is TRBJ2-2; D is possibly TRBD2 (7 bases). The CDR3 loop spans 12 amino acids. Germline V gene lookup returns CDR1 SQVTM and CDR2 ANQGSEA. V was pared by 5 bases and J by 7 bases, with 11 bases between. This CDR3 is CSVWGGNGELFF. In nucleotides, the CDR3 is TGCAGCGTTTGGGGGGGCAACGGGGAGCTGTTTTTT.

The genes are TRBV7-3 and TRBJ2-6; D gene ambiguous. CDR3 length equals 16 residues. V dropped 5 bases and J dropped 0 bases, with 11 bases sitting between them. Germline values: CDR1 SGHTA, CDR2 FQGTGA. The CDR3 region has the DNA TGTGCCAGCAGCGGATACTCAGGCTCTGGGGCCAACGTCCTGACTTTC. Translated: CASSGYSGSGANVLTF.

The CDR3 protein is CATSGLAGDTQYF. Here the CDR3 DNA reads TGTGCCACCAGTGGACTAGCGGGAGATACGCAGTATTTT. The chain joins TRBV24-1 to TRBJ2-3; 10 positions match TRBD2. The CDR3 spans 13 residues. Germline V gene sequence: CDR1 KGHDR, CDR2 SFDVKD. The ends lost 5 bases at V and 5 bases at J; junction bases unmatched: 0.

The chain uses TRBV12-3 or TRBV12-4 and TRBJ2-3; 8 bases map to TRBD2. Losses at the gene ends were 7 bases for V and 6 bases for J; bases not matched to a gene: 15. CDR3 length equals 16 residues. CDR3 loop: CASIPGGSGAWDTQYF. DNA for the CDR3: TGTGCCAGCATCCCCGGCGGTAGCGGGGCGTGGGATACGCAGTATTTT.

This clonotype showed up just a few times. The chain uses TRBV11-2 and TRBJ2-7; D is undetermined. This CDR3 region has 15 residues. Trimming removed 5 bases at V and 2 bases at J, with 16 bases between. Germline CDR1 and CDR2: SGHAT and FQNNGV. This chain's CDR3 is CASSHESRPTYEQYF. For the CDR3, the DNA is TGTGCCAGCAGCCATGAGTCTAGGCCTACCTACGAGCAGTACTTC. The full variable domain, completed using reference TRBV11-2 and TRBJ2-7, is EAGVAQSPRYKIIEKRQSVAFWCNPISGHATLYWYQQILGQGPKLLIQFQNNGVVDDSQLPKDRFSAERLKGVDSTLKIQPAKLEDSAVYLCASSHESRPTYEQYFGPGTRLTVT.

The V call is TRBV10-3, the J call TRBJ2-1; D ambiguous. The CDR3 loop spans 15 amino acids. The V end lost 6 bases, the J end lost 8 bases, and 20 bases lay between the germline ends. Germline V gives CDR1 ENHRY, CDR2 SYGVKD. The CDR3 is CAISPLSGESDEQFF. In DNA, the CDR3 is TGTGCCATCAGCCCCCTATCAGGCGAATCGGATGAGCAGTTCTTC.

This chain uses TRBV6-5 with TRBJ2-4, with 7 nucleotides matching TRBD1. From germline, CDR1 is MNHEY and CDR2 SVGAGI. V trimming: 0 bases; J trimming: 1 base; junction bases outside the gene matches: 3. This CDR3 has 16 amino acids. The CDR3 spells CASSYSTGEAKNIQYF. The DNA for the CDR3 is TGTGCCAGCAGTTACTCTACAGGGGAGGCCAAAAACATTCAGTACTTC.

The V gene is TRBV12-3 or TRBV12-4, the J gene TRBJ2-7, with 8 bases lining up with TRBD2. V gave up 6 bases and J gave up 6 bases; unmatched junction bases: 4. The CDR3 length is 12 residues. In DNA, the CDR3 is TGTGCCAGCAGCGGGGCGGGAGGCGAGCAGTACTTC. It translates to CASSGAGGEQYF.

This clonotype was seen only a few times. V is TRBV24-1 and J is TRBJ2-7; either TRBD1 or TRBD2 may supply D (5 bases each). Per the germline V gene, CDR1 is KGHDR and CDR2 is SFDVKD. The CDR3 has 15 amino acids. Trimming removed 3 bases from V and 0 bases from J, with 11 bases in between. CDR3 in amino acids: CATSDKRDPSYEQYF. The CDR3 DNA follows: TGTGCCACCAGTGATAAACGGGACCCCTCCTACGAGCAGTACTTC.